Listed here are 10 T cell receptor beta chains from one sample, sequenced in a study of PD-1 blockade in classical Hodgkin lymphoma (TCRdb year 2020). This specimen's time point label, per the study, means: cycle 4 day 1 (C4D1), after about 6 weeks of nivolumab. Relapse after autologous stem cell transplantation had occurred in all trial patients, and cohorts A, B and C were distinguished by prior brentuximab vedotin exposure. The library came from the immunoSEQ multiplex PCR assay. As stored in TCRdb, this immuneACCESS dataset retains in-frame rearrangements with V and J assigned. A fraction of the clones does not appear; measured against another copy, unresolved V genes explain less than half of the discrepancy, and the remainder lacks a known reason. The sample table holds 15,000 to 20,000 clones, of which roughly four fifths were seen once. Of the sample, roughly 13% falls within the top ten clones.

Sequencing was performed on peripheral blood mononuclear cells (PBMCs), taken before the fourth cycle of nivolumab. The receptor source for this set is a human donor with classical Hodgkin lymphoma.

The V and J genes are TRBV7-9 and TRBJ2-3, with 7 bases aligning to TRBD2. The germline gives CDR1 SEHNR, CDR2 FQNEAQ (reference sequence). After removal of 1 base from V and 3 bases from J, the junction contained 4 bases not matched to a gene. CDR3 length: 15 residues. Written as DNA, the CDR3 is TGTGCCAGCAGCTTAGATGGGGGAGGGACAGATACGCAGTATTTT. Translating gives CASSLDGGGTDTQYF.

This rearrangement joins TRBV6-1 to TRBJ2-1, with TRBD2 identical over 11 bases. The junction had 8 bases not matched to a gene; V was cut back by 6 bases and J by 10 bases. Per germline, CDR1 MNHNS and CDR2 SASEGT. This CDR3 has 14 amino acids. This CDR3 reads CASRDGLAGDEQFF. CDR3 DNA sequence: TGTGCCAGCAGGGACGGACTAGCGGGCGACGAGCAGTTCTTC.

The gene calls are TRBV5-3 and TRBJ1-1; D might be TRBD1 (6 bases). TRBV5-3 is known as an ORF, though its function is uncertain. This CDR3 is 15 amino acids long. Trimming removed 1 base from V and 2 bases from J, with 12 bases in between. CDR3 coding DNA: TGTGCCAGAAGCTTGTGGTCGACAGGTAACACTGAAGCTTTCTTT. Translated, it gives CARSLWSTGNTEAFF.

The J gene is TRBJ2-1, the V gene TRBV7-2; TRBD2 might be the D (5 bases). This CDR3 spans 15 amino acids. Germline assignment: CDR1 SGHTA and CDR2 FQGNSA. V was shortened by 2 bases and J by 8 bases, with 16 bases between the two germline ends. CDR3 nucleotides: TGTGCCAGCAGCTTACGGTGGGGTAGAGCGGATGAGCAGTTCTTC. Its translation: CASSLRWGRADEQFF.

CDR3 bases: TGTGCCAGTAGTATTGGAGGGACACAACTAAATGAGCAGTTCTTC. It specifies CASSIGGTQLNEQFF. The chain has TRBV19 and TRBJ2-1; D is perhaps TRBD1 or TRBD2 (6 bases each). Germline lookup yields CDR1 LNHDA and CDR2 SQIVND (reference sequence). V was trimmed by 3 bases and J by 7 bases, leaving 16 bases between them. The CDR3 length is 15 residues.

The chain combines TRBV7-9 with TRBJ1-3; TRBD1 matches 9 bases. There are 15 residues in the CDR3. The V gene's germline CDR1 is SEHNR and CDR2 FQNEAQ (reference sequence). The J segment lost 4 bases and the V segment lost 6 bases, leaving 7 bases of the junction unmatched. CDR3 protein: CASRTQGAIGNTIYF. CDR3 DNA: TGTGCCAGCAGGACACAGGGGGCTATCGGAAACACCATATATTTT.

This clone was picked up one time. V gene TRBV5-1 combines with J gene TRBJ2-1; 8 bases are a match to TRBD1. CDR1 is SGHRS, CDR2 YFSETQ, per germline. The CDR3 runs to 16 residues. The V gene end was trimmed by 6 bases and the J gene end by 6 bases; junction bases not matched to a gene: 14. CDR3 sequence: CASTEQGEVASNEQFF. The CDR3, as DNA: TGCGCCAGCACCGAACAGGGGGAGGTAGCGTCCAATGAGCAGTTCTTC.

This clone is a singleton in its sample. The chain carries TRBV19 and TRBJ2-1, with 9 bases aligning to TRBD1. Trimming at V came to 5 bases and at J to 7 bases, leaving 6 bases not matched to a gene. This CDR3 has 14 amino acids. Germline-derived CDR1 and CDR2 are LNHDA and SQIVND (reference sequence). CDR3 amino acids: CASSLRQGDNEQFF. The CDR3 DNA reads TGTGCCAGTAGTCTCCGACAGGGGGATAATGAGCAGTTCTTC.

V is TRBV7-8 and J is TRBJ1-4; D possibly corresponds to TRBD1 (6 bases). Trimming pared 1 base from V and 5 bases from J, leaving 11 bases between. CDR1 is SGHVS, CDR2 FQNEAQ, per germline. The CDR3 contains 15 residues. CDR3 sequence: CASSLGGQYNEKLFF. Written as DNA, the CDR3 is TGTGCCAGCAGCTTAGGAGGACAGTACAATGAAAAACTGTTTTTT.

This sequence joins TRBV5-1 and TRBJ2-7; 8 bases are shared with TRBD2. J gave up 2 bases and V 5 bases, and 3 bases lay outside the gene matches. This CDR3 spans 13 amino acids. The V gene's germline CDR1 is SGHRS and CDR2 YFSETQ. CDR3 sequence (DNA): TGCGCCAGCAGTCATAGCGGGGCCTACGAGCAGTACTTC. Its protein is CASSHSGAYEQYF.